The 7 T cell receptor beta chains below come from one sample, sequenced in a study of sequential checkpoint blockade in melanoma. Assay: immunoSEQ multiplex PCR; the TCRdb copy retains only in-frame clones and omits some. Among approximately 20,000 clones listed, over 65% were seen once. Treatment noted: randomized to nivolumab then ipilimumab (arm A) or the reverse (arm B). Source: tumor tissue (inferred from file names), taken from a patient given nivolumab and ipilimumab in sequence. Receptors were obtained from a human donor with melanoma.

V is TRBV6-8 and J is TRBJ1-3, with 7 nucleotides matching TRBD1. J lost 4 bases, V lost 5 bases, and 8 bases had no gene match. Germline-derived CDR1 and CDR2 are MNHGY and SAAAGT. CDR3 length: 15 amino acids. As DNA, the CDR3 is TGTGCCAGCAGTCGAGGGACAGCTTACGGAAACACCATATATTTT. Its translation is CASSRGTAYGNTIYF.

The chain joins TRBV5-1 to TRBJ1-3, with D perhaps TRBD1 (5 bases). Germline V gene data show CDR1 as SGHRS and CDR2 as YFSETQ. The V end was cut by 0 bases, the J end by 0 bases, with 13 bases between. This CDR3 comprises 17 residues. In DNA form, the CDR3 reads TGCGCCAGCAGCTTGGATATCGGGGACCTCTCTGGAAACACCATATATTTT. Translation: CASSLDIGDLSGNTIYF.

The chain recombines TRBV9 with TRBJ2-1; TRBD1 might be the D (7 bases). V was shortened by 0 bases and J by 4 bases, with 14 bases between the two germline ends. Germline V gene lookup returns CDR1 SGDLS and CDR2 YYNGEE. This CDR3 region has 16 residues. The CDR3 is CASSVGQGGRYNEQFF. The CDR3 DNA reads TGTGCCAGCAGCGTAGGCCAGGGGGGCCGATACAATGAGCAGTTCTTC.

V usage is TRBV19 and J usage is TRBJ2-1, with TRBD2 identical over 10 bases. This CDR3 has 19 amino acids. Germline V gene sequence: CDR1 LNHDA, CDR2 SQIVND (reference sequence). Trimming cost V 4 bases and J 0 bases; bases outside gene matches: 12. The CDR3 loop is CASSTTSGRSRSSYNEQFF. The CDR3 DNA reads TGTGCCAGTAGTACGACTAGCGGGCGTTCAAGGAGCTCCTACAATGAGCAGTTCTTC.

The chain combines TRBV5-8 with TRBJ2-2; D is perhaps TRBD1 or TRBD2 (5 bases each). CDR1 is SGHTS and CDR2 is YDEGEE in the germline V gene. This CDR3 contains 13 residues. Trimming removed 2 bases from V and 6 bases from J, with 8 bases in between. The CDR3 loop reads CASSFRGPGELFF. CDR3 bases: TGTGCCAGCAGCTTCCGGGGACCCGGGGAGCTGTTTTTT.

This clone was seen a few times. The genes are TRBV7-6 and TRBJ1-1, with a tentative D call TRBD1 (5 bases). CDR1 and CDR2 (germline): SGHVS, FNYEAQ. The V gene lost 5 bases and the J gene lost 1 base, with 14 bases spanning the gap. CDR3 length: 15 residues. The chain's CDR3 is CASSTKQVPNTEAFF. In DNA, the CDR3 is TGTGCCAGCAGCACCAAACAGGTGCCGAACACTGAAGCTTTCTTT.

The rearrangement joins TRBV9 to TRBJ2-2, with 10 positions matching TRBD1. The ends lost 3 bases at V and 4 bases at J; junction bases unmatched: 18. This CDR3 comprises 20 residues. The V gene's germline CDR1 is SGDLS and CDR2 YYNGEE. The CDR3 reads CASSATGTGVYAGATGELFF. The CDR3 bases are TGTGCCAGCAGCGCAACCGGGACAGGGGTTTATGCGGGAGCCACCGGGGAGCTGTTTTTT. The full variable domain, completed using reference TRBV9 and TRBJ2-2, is DSGVTQTPKHLITATGQRVTLRCSPRSGDLSVYWYQQSLDQGLQFLIQYYNGEERAKGNILERFSAQQFPDLHSELNLSSLELGDSALYFCASSATGTGVYAGATGELFFGEGSRLTVL.